This T cell receptor beta chain stems from a study of tumor and adjacent non-tumor tissue in lung cancer. RNA was extracted from bulk tissue without any cell sorting. TCRbeta libraries were built with three rounds of nested PCR, modified from ARM-PCR. TCRdb used MiXCR to reprocess the multiplex PCR reads, holding one entry per CDR3 protein. The table has approximately 79,000 distinct CDR3 sequences, roughly 72% seen once; the top ten hold approximately 10%. V lost 8 bases to trimming and J lost 16 bases, with 27 bases between them. This CDR3 is 14 amino acids long. From germline, CDR1 is SGHAT and CDR2 FQNNGV.

The sequence derives from a middle-aged woman with non-small cell lung cancer. The chain carries TRBV11-2 and TRBJ2-1; D may be TRBD2 (5 bases). Sequenced: lung tumor tissue. The CDR3 region is CASSRTGIDNEQFF. CDR3 DNA sequence: TGTGCCAGCTCCCGAACGGGGATCGACAATGAACAATTCTTC.